This T cell receptor (beta chain) was sequenced during a study of blood T cell repertoires in COVID-19. About the research overall: Samples of COVID-19 (acute and convalescent) were obtained from the United States, Italy and Spain.

The CDR3 contains 15 residues. Trimming at V came to 4 bases and at J to 3 bases, leaving 7 bases not matched to a gene. The germline V gene encodes CDR1 SGDLS and CDR2 YYNGEE. Original data processing: Nucleated cell number was recorded as an estimate derived from reference gene primer amplification. Measured with immunoSEQ multiplex PCR; TCRdb has only the in-frame clones, and not every one. That table furnishes V, J and clone size, whereas the DNA furnished D and trimming. The sample consists of around 210,000 clones, almost 85% of them appearing once. This rearrangement joins TRBV9 to TRBJ1-1; 9 nucleotides align to TRBD1. The TCR comes from a middle-aged man with COVID-19, enrolled during active disease. The sequencing sample was made of peripheral blood. The CDR3 DNA sequence: TGTGCCAGCAGCACCCTACAGGGGGCATACACTGAAGCTTTCTTT. Its protein product is CASSTLQGAYTEAFF.